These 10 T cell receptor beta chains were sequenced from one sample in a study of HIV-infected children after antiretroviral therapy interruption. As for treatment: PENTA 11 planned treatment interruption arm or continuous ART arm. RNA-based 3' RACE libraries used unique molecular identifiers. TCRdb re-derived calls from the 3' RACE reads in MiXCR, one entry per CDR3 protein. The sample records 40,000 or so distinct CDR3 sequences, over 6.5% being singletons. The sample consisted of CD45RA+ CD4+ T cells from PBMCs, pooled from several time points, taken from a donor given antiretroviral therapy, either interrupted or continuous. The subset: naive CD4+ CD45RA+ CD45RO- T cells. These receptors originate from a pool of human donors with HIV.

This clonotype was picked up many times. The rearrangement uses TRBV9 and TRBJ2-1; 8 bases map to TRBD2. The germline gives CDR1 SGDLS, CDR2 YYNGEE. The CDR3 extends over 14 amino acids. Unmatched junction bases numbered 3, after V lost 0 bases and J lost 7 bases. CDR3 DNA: TGTGCCAGCAGCGTAGATCCTAGCGGGAATGAGCAGTTCTTC. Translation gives CASSVDPSGNEQFF.

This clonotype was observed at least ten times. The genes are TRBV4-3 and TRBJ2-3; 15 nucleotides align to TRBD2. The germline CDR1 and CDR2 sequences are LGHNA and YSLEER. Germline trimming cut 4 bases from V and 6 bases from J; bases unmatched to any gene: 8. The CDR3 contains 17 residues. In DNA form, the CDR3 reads TGCGCCAGCAGCCCTTGGACTAGCGGGGGGGCCCCGGATACGCAGTATTTT. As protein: CASSPWTSGGAPDTQYF.

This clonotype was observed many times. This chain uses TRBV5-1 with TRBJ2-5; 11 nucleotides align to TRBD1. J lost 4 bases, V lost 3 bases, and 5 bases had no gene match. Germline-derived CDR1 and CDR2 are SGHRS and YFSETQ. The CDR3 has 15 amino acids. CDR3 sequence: CASSWGQGVRETQYF. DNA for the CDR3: TGCGCCAGCAGCTGGGGACAGGGGGTGAGAGAGACCCAGTACTTC.

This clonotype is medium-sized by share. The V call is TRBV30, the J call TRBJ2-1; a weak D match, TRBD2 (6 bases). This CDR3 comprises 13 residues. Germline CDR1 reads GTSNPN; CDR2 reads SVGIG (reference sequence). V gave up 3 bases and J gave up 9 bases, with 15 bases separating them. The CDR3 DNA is TGTGCCTGGAGGACTGGGGGGAGTGCTGAGCAGTTCTTC. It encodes CAWRTGGSAEQFF.

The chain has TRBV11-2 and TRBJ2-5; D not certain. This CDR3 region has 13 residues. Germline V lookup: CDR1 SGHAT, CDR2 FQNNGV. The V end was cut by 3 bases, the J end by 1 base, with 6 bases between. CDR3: CASSFRRQETQYF. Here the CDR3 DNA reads TGTGCCAGCAGCTTTAGACGCCAAGAGACCCAGTACTTC.

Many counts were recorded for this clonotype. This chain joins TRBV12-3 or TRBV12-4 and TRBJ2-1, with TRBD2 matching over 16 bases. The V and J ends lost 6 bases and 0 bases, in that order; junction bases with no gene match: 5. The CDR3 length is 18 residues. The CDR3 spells CASRGLAGGPSSYNEQFF. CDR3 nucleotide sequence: TGTGCCAGCAGGGGACTAGCGGGAGGGCCGAGCTCCTACAATGAGCAGTTCTTC.

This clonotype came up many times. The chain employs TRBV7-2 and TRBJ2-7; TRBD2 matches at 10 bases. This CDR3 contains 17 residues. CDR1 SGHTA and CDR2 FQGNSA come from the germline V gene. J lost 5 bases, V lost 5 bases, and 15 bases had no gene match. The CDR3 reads CASSGRWPSGGGDEQYF. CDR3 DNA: TGTGCCAGCAGCGGACGGTGGCCCAGCGGGGGGGGAGACGAGCAGTACTTC.

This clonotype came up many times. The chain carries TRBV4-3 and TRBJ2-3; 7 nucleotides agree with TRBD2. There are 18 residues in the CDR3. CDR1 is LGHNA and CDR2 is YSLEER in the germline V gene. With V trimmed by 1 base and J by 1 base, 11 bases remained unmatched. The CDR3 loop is CASSQGLADQSGTDTQYF. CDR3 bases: TGCGCCAGCAGCCAAGGACTAGCCGATCAGTCGGGCACAGATACGCAGTATTTT.

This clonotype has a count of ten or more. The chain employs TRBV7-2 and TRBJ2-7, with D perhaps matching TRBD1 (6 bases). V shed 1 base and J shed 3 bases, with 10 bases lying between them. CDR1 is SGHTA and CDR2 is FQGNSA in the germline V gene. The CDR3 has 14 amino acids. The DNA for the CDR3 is TGTGCCAGCAGCTTAGATCCAGGGGTCTACGAGCAGTACTTC. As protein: CASSLDPGVYEQYF.

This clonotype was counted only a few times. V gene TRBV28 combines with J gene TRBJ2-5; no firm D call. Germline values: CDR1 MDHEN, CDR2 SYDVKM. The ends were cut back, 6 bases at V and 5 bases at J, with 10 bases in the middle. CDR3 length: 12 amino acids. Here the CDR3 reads CASSKTWETQYF. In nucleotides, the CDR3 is TGTGCCAGCAGCAAAACCTGGGAGACCCAGTACTTC.